The rows below give T cell receptor beta chains drawn from one sample of a study of T cell repertoires in cytomegalovirus infection. No antigens are known for them. TCRdb re-derived calls from the reads in MiXCR, one entry per CDR3 protein. The table has roughly 700,000 distinct CDR3 sequences, around a third seen once. This sample comprised cultured PBMCs, obtained from culture after CMV antigen stimulation. The receptor set was obtained from a human donor in good health (CMV status not recorded). Some clones in this sample may be carry-over from other donors' samples. Each CDR3 is given with its conserved first and last residue. The order of the fields is V gene, J gene, D gene, clone size, CDR3 length, CDR3 protein, CDR3 DNA. A D gene is named only where the DNA matches it firmly. Only some rows state a clone size, as once, few, many or a class for expanded clones.

v_call: TRBV11-2
j_call: TRBJ2-1
d_call: TRBD1
clone_size: -
cdr3_length: 16
cdr3_aa: CASSSFQGQQGQGQFF
cdr3_nt: TGTGCCAGCAGCTCCTTTCAGGGACAACAAGGACAGGGGCAGTTCTTC

v_call: TRBV3-1
j_call: TRBJ2-3
d_call: TRBD2
clone_size: -
cdr3_length: 19
cdr3_aa: CASSPIGSGGPSNYVTQYF
cdr3_nt: TGTGCCAGCAGCCCCATTGGGAGCGGGGGGCCCTCTAATTATGTTACGCAGTATTTT

v_call: TRBV4-1
j_call: TRBJ1-6
d_call: -
clone_size: -
cdr3_length: 15
cdr3_aa: CASSQHGGAGSPLHF
cdr3_nt: TGCGCCAGCAGCCAGCATGGGGGCGCCGGATCACCCCTCCACTTT

v_call: TRBV23-1
j_call: TRBJ2-7
d_call: -
clone_size: -
cdr3_length: 14
cdr3_aa: CASSLLTGTYEQYF
cdr3_nt: TGCGCCAGCAGTCTCCTAACAGGGACCTACGAGCAGTACTTC

v_call: TRBV7-2
j_call: TRBJ1-6
d_call: -
clone_size: many
cdr3_length: 13
cdr3_aa: CASSPGSNSPLHF
cdr3_nt: TGTGCCAGCAGCCCTGGGAGTAATTCACCCCTCCACTTT

v_call: TRBV6-1
j_call: TRBJ2-1
d_call: TRBD2
clone_size: -
cdr3_length: 14
cdr3_aa: CASSEWTSNNEQFF
cdr3_nt: TGTGCCAGCAGTGAATGGACTAGCAACAATGAGCAGTTCTTC

v_call: TRBV7-2
j_call: TRBJ2-1
d_call: TRBD2
clone_size: -
cdr3_length: 21
cdr3_aa: CASSLAPAGATGLKRYNEQFF
cdr3_nt: TGTGCCAGCAGCTTAGCTCCGGCGGGCGCCACGGGACTAAAACGATACAATGAGCAGTTCTTC

v_call: TRBV19
j_call: TRBJ2-7
d_call: TRBD1
clone_size: -
cdr3_length: 15
cdr3_aa: CASSIDGGTAYEQYF
cdr3_nt: TGTGCCAGTAGTATAGATGGTGGGACAGCCTACGAGCAGTACTTC

v_call: TRBV18
j_call: TRBJ2-7
d_call: -
clone_size: -
cdr3_length: 16
cdr3_aa: CASSPAFGTGLGEQYF
cdr3_nt: TGTGCCAGCTCACCGGCATTCGGGACCGGGCTTGGCGAGCAGTACTTC

v_call: TRBV12-3/TRBV12-4
j_call: TRBJ1-3
d_call: -
clone_size: few
cdr3_length: 13
cdr3_aa: CASTLFSGNTIYF
cdr3_nt: TGTGCCAGCACCCTTTTCTCTGGAAACACCATATATTTT

v_call: TRBV4-1
j_call: TRBJ2-7
d_call: -
clone_size: -
cdr3_length: 15
cdr3_aa: CASSHQGGRGYEQYF
cdr3_nt: TGCGCCAGCAGCCATCAGGGGGGAAGGGGCTACGAGCAGTACTTC

v_call: TRBV12-5
j_call: TRBJ2-1
d_call: TRBD2
clone_size: -
cdr3_length: 18
cdr3_aa: CASGLVSRGLAVYNEQFF
cdr3_nt: TGTGCTAGTGGTTTGGTATCCCGAGGACTAGCGGTCTACAATGAGCAGTTCTTC

v_call: TRBV19
j_call: TRBJ2-6
d_call: -
clone_size: -
cdr3_length: 16
cdr3_aa: CASSPGAHSGANVLTF
cdr3_nt: TGTGCCAGTAGCCCCGGGGCCCACTCTGGGGCCAACGTCCTGACTTTC

v_call: TRBV20-1
j_call: TRBJ2-7
d_call: TRBD2
clone_size: -
cdr3_length: 14
cdr3_aa: CSARVAGDFGEQYF
cdr3_nt: TGCAGTGCTAGAGTAGCGGGGGATTTCGGCGAGCAGTACTTC

v_call: TRBV28
j_call: TRBJ1-1
d_call: -
clone_size: -
cdr3_length: 14
cdr3_aa: CASSVTQLNTEAFF
cdr3_nt: TGTGCCAGCAGTGTGACACAGCTCAACACTGAAGCTTTCTTT

v_call: TRBV10-3
j_call: TRBJ2-7
d_call: TRBD1
clone_size: -
cdr3_length: 18
cdr3_aa: CAIRPGQGTRGTSVEQYF
cdr3_nt: TGTGCCATCAGGCCGGGACAGGGGACGCGGGGGACCTCGGTCGAGCAGTACTTC

v_call: TRBV10-3
j_call: TRBJ2-7
d_call: -
clone_size: -
cdr3_length: 14
cdr3_aa: CAISKIRETYEQYF
cdr3_nt: TGTGCCATCAGTAAAATCCGAGAGACCTACGAGCAGTACTTC

v_call: TRBV12-3/TRBV12-4
j_call: TRBJ1-3
d_call: -
clone_size: -
cdr3_length: 13
cdr3_aa: CASSLEPGNTIYF
cdr3_nt: TGTGCCAGCAGTTTAGAGCCTGGAAACACCATATATTTT

v_call: TRBV29-1
j_call: TRBJ1-3
d_call: -
clone_size: few
cdr3_length: 13
cdr3_aa: CSVEQSSGNTIYF
cdr3_nt: TGCAGCGTAGAGCAGAGCTCTGGAAACACCATATATTTT

v_call: TRBV7-9
j_call: TRBJ2-3
d_call: TRBD2
clone_size: few
cdr3_length: 15
cdr3_aa: CASSFGLAGLGTQYF
cdr3_nt: TGTGCCAGCAGCTTCGGACTAGCGGGGCTTGGAACGCAGTATTTT

v_call: TRBV2
j_call: TRBJ1-4
d_call: -
clone_size: few
cdr3_length: 14
cdr3_aa: CASSPMATNEKLFF
cdr3_nt: TGTGCCAGCAGTCCCATGGCAACTAATGAAAAACTGTTTTTT

v_call: TRBV6-5
j_call: TRBJ1-3
d_call: -
clone_size: few
cdr3_length: 13
cdr3_aa: CASSYSSGNTIYF
cdr3_nt: TGTGCCAGCAGTTACTCGTCGGGAAACACCATATATTTT